This T cell receptor (beta chain) was found in a study of CD8+ T cells in alopecia areata. Treatment meaning: oral pan-JAK inhibitor, 5-10 mg twice daily. Extraction of RNA preceded its reverse transcription into cDNA, which served as the sequencing template. Data came from immunoSEQ multiplex PCR; TCRdb stores just in-frame clones and leaves some out. The data hold fewer than 110,000 clones, with 84% observed a single time. The ends were cut back, 6 bases at V and 0 bases at J, with 18 bases in the middle. The CDR3 runs 17 residues. Germline V gene sequence: CDR1 LNHDA, CDR2 SQIVND (reference sequence).

Material: CD8+ T cells sorted from blood, obtained at week 24, from a patient treated with tofacitinib. The V call is TRBV19, the J call TRBJ2-1; D uncertain. The clonotype was recovered from a human donor with alopecia areata. DNA for the CDR3: TGTGCCAGTAGCCATTGGCTACTCAAAGGCTCCTACAATGAGCAGTTCTTC. This gives the protein CASSHWLLKGSYNEQFF. Using reference TRBV19 and TRBJ2-1 for the parts outside the CDR3, the full variable domain is DGGITQSPKYLFRKEGQNVTLSCEQNLNHDAMYWYRQDPGQGLRLIYYSQIVNDFQKGDIAEGYSVSREKKESFPLTVTSAQKNPTAFYLCASSHWLLKGSYNEQFFGPGTRLTVL.